The sequence of this T cell receptor beta chain was determined in a study of T cell changes during pregnancy in multiple sclerosis. Losses at the gene ends were 0 bases for V and 2 bases for J; bases not matched to a gene: 4. The germline CDR1 and CDR2 sequences are SGDLS and YYNGEE. The CDR3 totals 17 residues. Some clones are missing from TCRdb's copy, which holds only in-frame ones; the method was immunoSEQ multiplex PCR. The sample lists 50,000 to 60,000 clones, roughly nine tenths occurring once. The genes are TRBV9 and TRBJ2-3, with 12 bases fitting TRBD2. The sequencing here drew on CD4+ T cells from peripheral blood mononuclear cells, taken in the first trimester of pregnancy. The clonotype comes from a female donor with multiple sclerosis, enrolled in a pregnancy study. The DNA for the CDR3 is TGTGCCAGCAGCGTAGGAGGACTAGCGGGGCCCACAGATACGCAGTATTTT. As protein: CASSVGGLAGPTDTQYF.